This TCR beta chain was captured in a study of T cells after yellow fever vaccination. Study-level background: Libraries from low-cell-number fractions were prepared with the SMART-Seq v4 Ultra Low Input RNA kit.

Points from the study as a whole: FACS-sorted repertoires could contain abundant clonotypes contaminating from the bulk population. The booster saw the reappearance of most primary-vaccination clones (approximately 97% CD4, around 90% CD8).

Note on this clonotype: As yet, its antigen is unknown.

Synthesis of TCR cDNA relied on 5'RACE template switching, which attached a universal primer site and UMIs. TCRdb reanalysed the 5' RACE reads using MiXCR and keeps one entry per CDR3 protein. The table has hundreds of thousands of distinct CDR3 sequences, around 21% seen once. The sequences come from PBMCs, collected 15 days after the yellow fever booster vaccination. This TCR came from a man aged 30 to 45 who received the YFV17D yellow fever vaccine.

CDR3 in DNA: TGTGCCAGTAGTATAGTTGGGGGACCCCGCGAGCAGTACTTC. The encoded protein is CASSIVGGPREQYF. V and J are TRBV19 and TRBJ2-7; D may correspond to TRBD1 or TRBD2 (5 bases each). Deletions cut 1 base from V and 6 bases from J, with 13 bases between. Per germline, CDR1 LNHDA and CDR2 SQIVND (reference sequence). The CDR3 extends over 14 amino acids.